Presented here are 2 T cell receptor beta chains from one specimen sequenced in a study of shared clonotypes between healthy human individuals. The method was immunoSEQ multiplex PCR; TCRdb's version includes in-frame clones alone and lacks a portion of them. The sample lists hundreds of thousands of clones; roughly 73% were seen once. Specimen: memory CD4+ T cells sorted from blood. As for subset: CD45RA-negative fraction. These receptors were obtained from a woman in her 30s in good health.

J is TRBJ2-1 and V is TRBV2; D possibly corresponds to TRBD2 (6 bases). The V end lost 3 bases, the J end lost 7 bases, and 16 bases lay between the germline ends. CDR1 SNHLY and CDR2 FYNNEI come from the germline V gene. CDR3 length: 15 amino acids. DNA for the CDR3: TGTGCCAGCAGTGAGTCGTCGGGAGCGGAGAATGAGCAGTTCTTC. This sequence encodes CASSESSGAENEQFF. Full variable domain (outside the CDR3, taken from reference TRBV2 and TRBJ2-1): EPEVTQTPSHQVTQMGQEVILRCVPISNHLYFYWYRQILGQKVEFLVSFYNNEISEKSEIFDDQFSVERPDGSNFTLKIRSTKLEDSAMYFCASSESSGAENEQFFGPGTRLTVL.

The chain links TRBV28 to TRBJ2-2; TRBD2 aligns across 14 bases. The CDR3 is 18 residues long. V lost 6 bases to trimming and J lost 1 base; unmatched junction nucleotides: 7. Germline loops: CDR1 MDHEN, CDR2 SYDVKM. DNA for the CDR3: TGTGCCAGCAGGGCCGGGACTAGCGGGAGAGGGAACACCGGGGAGCTGTTTTTT. Protein sequence: CASRAGTSGRGNTGELFF.